This T cell receptor (beta chain) emerged from a study of CD4 T cell repertoires in COVID-19. Study overall: CFSE-low cells expanded less than 13 days with IL-2, then restimulated with other coronavirus spikes.

Here immunoSEQ multiplex PCR was the method, and the copy in TCRdb shows in-frame clones only, minus some. There are 60,000 to 90,000 clones in the sample; 83% occur only once, and roughly 0.58% lies in the top ten. This clone was seen a handful of times. Antigen unknown. Study-wide findings and caveats: In SARS-CoV and/or HKU1 spike cultures, between roughly 7 and 25% of SARS-CoV-2 clonotypes reappeared. Sharing of several most expanded SARS-CoV-2-reactive clonotypes across memory subsets suggested intraclonal diversification.

Germline V CDR1 and CDR2: SSHAT, FNYEAQ (reference sequence). V gave up 0 bases and J gave up 3 bases, with 21 bases separating them. This CDR3 has 18 amino acids. These memory T cells were uncultured and sequenced directly after ex vivo isolation. The sequence derives from a human donor who had COVID-19. V gene TRBV7-7 combines with J gene TRBJ2-7, with D perhaps matching TRBD1 (5 bases). Here the sequenced sample was CD4+ T cells from peripheral blood, taken after recovery from COVID-19. CDR3 sequence reads: CASSLAIGAGCVYYEQYF. In nucleotides, the CDR3 is TGTGCCAGCAGCTTAGCTATTGGGGCAGGTTGTGTGTACTACGAGCAGTACTTC.